This note documents a single T cell receptor beta chain sequence. It has no known antigen specificity. No clone much larger than this one lies a single base away; base qualities are absent. Trimming at the junction amounts to 2 bases on V and 4 bases on J, and the germline ends lie 11 bases apart. The CDR3, cysteine through phenylalanine, is 14 amino acids long. This entry keeps only the CDR3 DNA: 42 bases, framed from base 1. CDR1 and CDR2, per the germline V gene, are KGHSH and LQKENI. The data were obtained in a study of T cell responses to AZD1222 COVID-19 vaccine (dated by TCRdb to the early 2020s). Turning to the overall study: A total of approximately 240 trial participants underwent TCR sequencing, of whom 207 had received two doses of AZD1222 and roughly 26 had received two doses of the MenACWY control vaccine. Trial participants were enrolled by age into subgroups of 18-55, 56-69 and 70-plus years, and around 150, 28 and 57 TCR-sequenced participants, respectively, were included in these subgroups.

The study at large found these results: In the small 56-69-year group, the increase in depth fell short of significance, most likely because of low power. A significant rise in spike-specific TCR breadth and depth was observed after two AZD1222 doses relative to day 0 and relative to MenACWY recipients. Participants were mostly white British, with more females than males. The authors suggested clonal diversity may have been underestimated. The whole spike protein was spanned by vaccine-associated CD4 TCRs, and dominant responses were seen in regions 160-218 and 743-854. Because no samples from the day 14 peak response were available, repertoires could be characterized only after the peak T cell response. Nearly half of unique spike-specific TCRs reportedly recognized epitopes outside regions mutated in the B.1.351 and B.1.1.7 variants. Conclusions about previously exposed vaccinees are limited, since just a handful of AZD1222 recipients were seropositive for SARS-CoV-2 at baseline.

This specimen's time point label, per the study, means: sample from adult after SARS-CoV-2 infection, after symptom onset. Two convalescent COVID-19 patients, sampled after symptom onset from adults with prior SARS-CoV-2 infection, were also TCR-sequenced for comparison. The CDR3 regions of human TCRbeta chains were subjected to immunosequencing. For the original study's pipeline: TCRs in the repertoires were matched against a reference library of SARS-CoV-2-specific TCRs that had been generated with the MIRA antigen-specificity platform. Breadth was defined as the fraction of unique TCRs that were SARS-CoV-2-associated, and depth was defined as the fraction of total T cells that were SARS-CoV-2-associated. Using the MIRA data, each spike-specific TCR was mapped to the spike region that the TCR reacts to and placed in a CD4 or CD8 class. Log10-transformed breadth and depth values were compared by one-way ANOVA with Sidak's multiple comparisons tests. The clones in this table, taken by TCRdb from immuneACCESS, are in-frame only. Not every clone is retained; where verified, under half of the shortfall comes from an unresolved V gene, and the cause of the rest is unknown. D and trimming were read from the DNA, whereas the V and J calls and clone size are those reported in that table. This sample lists about 140,000 clones; roughly 93% were detected once. The ten largest clones add up to approximately 12% of the sample.

This sequence originates from an adult who had recovered from COVID-19. Source: peripheral blood, taken after recovery from COVID-19. The chain is encoded by TRBV18 joined to TRBJ1-1; there is no confident call for the D gene. The CDR3 reads as follows: CASSPDRRATEAFF. The DNA sequence is as follows: TGTGCCAGCTCACCAGACCGTCGGGCCACTGAAGCTTTCTTT.